The 18 T cell receptor beta chains below were found in one sample sequenced in a study of neurological immune-mediated disorders. TCRdb redid the calling of the 5' RACE reads with MiXCR, one entry per CDR3 protein. The sample contains some 54,000 distinct CDR3 sequences, about 10% of which appear only once. Time point given: longitudinal time-point 1 (baseline). Sequencing was done on a sample of PBMCs. Source of these receptors: a male donor with HTLV-1-associated myelopathy (HAM/TSP).

The sample holds many counts of this clonotype. The gene calls are TRBV6-2 or TRBV6-3 and TRBJ1-2; D uncertain. The CDR3 covers 13 residues. The V gene's germline CDR1 is MNHEY and CDR2 SVGEGT. The ends were cut back, 5 bases at V and 2 bases at J, with 9 bases in the middle. The DNA for the CDR3 is TGTGCCAGCAGTCTAAACTTGAACTATGGCTACACCTTC. Protein: CASSLNLNYGYTF.

This clonotype has a count of ten or more. This chain links TRBV20-1 with TRBJ1-4; D uncertain. The length of the CDR3 is 13 residues. Per germline, CDR1 DFQATT and CDR2 SNEGSKA (reference sequence). V was pared by 6 bases and J by 5 bases, with 13 bases between. CDR3 loop: CSATAWPNEKLFF. The DNA of the CDR3 is TGCAGTGCAACAGCGTGGCCGAATGAAAAACTGTTTTTT.

Many counts were recorded for this clonotype. This chain connects TRBV5-1 to TRBJ2-5; no reliable D call. Trimming took off 2 bases at V and 2 bases at J, with 7 bases between the two ends. Germline V lookup: CDR1 SGHRS, CDR2 YFSETQ. CDR3 length: 13 residues. CDR3 DNA: TGCGCCAGCAGCTTATACCTACAAGAGACCCAGTACTTC. Amino acids: CASSLYLQETQYF.

This clonotype was seen ten or more times. The gene calls are TRBV6-2 or TRBV6-3 and TRBJ1-1; D remains ambiguous. Germline values: CDR1 MNHEY, CDR2 SVGEGT. The CDR3 is 13 residues long. V lost 7 bases, J lost 0 bases, and 9 bases lay in between. CDR3 residues: CASKNRVNTEAFF. DNA of the CDR3: TGTGCCAGCAAGAACAGAGTGAACACTGAAGCTTTCTTT.

This clonotype was seen ten or more times. The chain couples TRBV9 to TRBJ2-7; D gene unclear. This CDR3 is built from 14 residues. Germline assignment: CDR1 SGDLS and CDR2 YYNGEE. The V end was cut by 0 bases, the J end by 0 bases, with 7 bases between. CDR3 sequence: CASSVEASSYEQYF. The DNA for the CDR3 is TGTGCCAGCAGCGTAGAAGCTAGCTCCTACGAGCAGTACTTC.

This clonotype showed up many times. CDR3 DNA: TGTGCCATCAGTGAGACAGGGGACGGCTACGAGCAGTACTTC. Its protein is CAISETGDGYEQYF. The chain carries TRBV10-3 and TRBJ2-7; 7 bases are shared with TRBD1. Germline lookup yields CDR1 ENHRY and CDR2 SYGVKD. The V gene end was trimmed by 2 bases and the J gene end by 3 bases; junction bases not matched to a gene: 4. This CDR3 has 14 residues.

This clonotype came up many times. The chain employs TRBV15 and TRBJ1-5; D uncertain. Germline CDR1 and CDR2: LNHNV and YYDKDF (reference sequence). CDR3 length equals 8 residues. DNA of the CDR3: TGTAGCAATCAGCCCCAGCATTTT. The encoded protein is CSNQPQHF.

This clonotype appeared many times. V is TRBV9 and J is TRBJ2-1, with a weak D call TRBD2 (5 bases). Trimming removed 4 bases at V and 0 bases at J, with 17 bases between. Germline lookup yields CDR1 SGDLS and CDR2 YYNGEE. CDR3 length equals 17 residues. CDR3 loop: CASSFSLPGISYNEQFF. The CDR3 coding sequence is TGTGCCAGCAGCTTTAGCCTACCGGGGATCTCCTACAATGAGCAGTTCTTC.

This clonotype was counted ten times or more. The chain couples TRBV7-2 to TRBJ1-2; D remains unclear. The CDR3 extends over 15 amino acids. The ends were cut back, 0 bases at V and 4 bases at J, with 12 bases in the middle. Germline CDR1 is SGHTA and CDR2 is FQGNSA. The CDR3 DNA sequence: TGTGCCAGCAGCTTAGCTCGCTCAGCCCCCTATGGCTACACCTTC. As protein: CASSLARSAPYGYTF.

The chain couples TRBV5-1 to TRBJ2-2, with D possibly TRBD2 on 7 matching bases. There are 16 residues in the CDR3. The germline gives CDR1 SGHRS, CDR2 YFSETQ. V was pared by 1 base and J by 2 bases, with 12 bases between. For the CDR3, the DNA is TGCGCCAGCAGCTTGAACCGGGGGGCAAACACCGGGGAGCTGTTTTTT. This encodes CASSLNRGANTGELFF.

This clonotype was detected ten times or more. The chain carries TRBV7-2 and TRBJ2-5; TRBD2 aligns across 8 bases. The CDR3 sequence is 15 residues long. J gave up 7 bases and V 5 bases, and 12 bases lay outside the gene matches. From germline, CDR1 is SGHTA and CDR2 FQGNSA. The CDR3 nucleotides read TGTGCCAGCAGCCCATGGGCGACAGCGGGGGCGACCCAGTACTTC. Residues: CASSPWATAGATQYF.

Ten or more counts support this clonotype. This chain links TRBV5-1 with TRBJ2-7; TRBD2 aligns across 7 bases. Germline V gene lookup returns CDR1 SGHRS and CDR2 YFSETQ. This CDR3 is 12 amino acids long. V lost 2 bases and J lost 5; bases outside the gene matches: 1. The CDR3 region has the DNA TGCGCCAGCAGCTTTCGGGGGGACGAGCAGTACTTC. It specifies CASSFRGDEQYF.

This clonotype has ten or more counts. In DNA, the CDR3 is TGCGCCAGCAGCCGTCCCGGTGGGAACACTGAAGCTTTCTTT. Its protein is CASSRPGGNTEAFF. V gene TRBV5-1 combines with J gene TRBJ1-1, with unresolved D. Germline CDR1 is SGHRS and CDR2 is YFSETQ. Trimming removed 4 bases from V and 1 base from J, with 11 bases in between. The CDR3 is 14 amino acids.

This clonotype was seen at least ten times. This chain uses TRBV12-3 or TRBV12-4 with TRBJ2-7; 8 bases line up with TRBD2. The CDR3 extends over 15 amino acids. V was pared by 5 bases and J by 3 bases, with 9 bases of the junction left unmatched. The CDR3, as DNA: TGTGCCAGCAGTCTCCTCGGGGGGGCCAGCTACGAGCAGTACTTC. It encodes CASSLLGGASYEQYF.

In this sample, this clonotype turned up many times. This rearrangement joins TRBV27 to TRBJ1-5; D is uncertain. CDR3 length: 16 residues. The V gene's germline CDR1 is MNHEY and CDR2 SMNVEV (reference sequence). The V and J ends lost 5 bases and 0 bases respectively, with 14 bases between them. The CDR3 DNA is TGTGCCAGCAGTGTGGGCAACTCGCGTAGCAATCAGCCCCAGCATTTT. Amino acid sequence: CASSVGNSRSNQPQHF.

This clonotype was picked up many times. The V gene is TRBV20-1, the J gene TRBJ2-3; 10 positions agree with TRBD2. The CDR3 extends over 16 amino acids. In germline, CDR1 is DFQATT, CDR2 SNEGSKA (reference sequence). V dropped 5 bases and J dropped 6; count of bases not matched to a gene: 14. CDR3 amino acids: CSAPRRSGGASDTQYF. CDR3 in DNA: TGCAGTGCTCCCCGGAGGAGCGGGGGGGCCTCGGATACGCAGTATTTT.

This clonotype was seen many times. The chain combines TRBV20-1 with TRBJ2-3, with TRBD1 matching 7 bases. CDR1 is DFQATT and CDR2 is SNEGSKA in the germline V gene (reference sequence). The CDR3 contains 15 residues. Trimming at V came to 3 bases and at J to 2 bases, leaving 8 bases not matched to a gene. Here the CDR3 DNA reads TGCAGTGCTAGGCCCACGGGACAGTACACAGATACGCAGTATTTT. Its translation: CSARPTGQYTDTQYF.

This clonotype was found many times. This chain uses TRBV7-2 with TRBJ2-7; 7 bases agree with TRBD2. Losses at the gene ends were 6 bases for V and 4 bases for J; bases not matched to a gene: 6. Germline assignment: CDR1 SGHTA and CDR2 FQGNSA. CDR3 length: 13 residues. The CDR3, as DNA: TGTGCCAGCAGGGTCATCGGGGGGTACGAGCAGTACTTC. Residues: CASRVIGGYEQYF.